The subject of this entry is one T cell receptor (beta chain). The CDR3 has 12 residues. V lost 10 bases to trimming and J lost 4 bases, with 11 bases between them. The germline V gene encodes CDR1 LNHDA and CDR2 SQIVND (reference sequence). Source study methods: Researchers report that nucleated cell counts were estimated from reference gene primer amplification. Sequencing was performed with immunoSEQ multiplex PCR; in TCRdb, only in-frame clones are kept and a portion is missing. V and J calls plus clone size are reproduced from that table; the DNA served to infer D and trimming. The profile covers under 95,000 clones, with about 83% appearing a single time and almost 5.5% taken by the ten largest. This sample is drawn from a study of blood T cell repertoires in COVID-19. Study-wide background: The study drew acute and convalescent COVID-19 samples from the United States, Italy and Spain.

The sequence was collected from a man between 60 and 75 years old with acute or convalescent COVID-19. The sequencing sample was made of peripheral blood. The chain combines TRBV19 with TRBJ2-4; no clear D gene. CDR3 sequence: CATGELKNIQYF. CDR3 nucleotides: TGTGCCACCGGAGAACTAAAAAACATTCAGTACTTC.